These T cell receptor beta chains were read from a single sample in a study of shared clonotypes between healthy human individuals. Clones were read by immunoSEQ multiplex PCR, and TCRdb kept only the in-frame ones, dropping some. The sample contains roughly 2 million clones, 85% to 95% of which appear only once. Input material: naive CD8+ T cells sorted from blood. These receptors all come from a man younger than 35 in good health. CDR3s include the opening cysteine and the closing phenylalanine or tryptophan. A D gene is named only where the DNA matches it firmly. The listing skips clone size in some rows; elsewhere it reads once, few, many or a size class.

. | TRBJ2-1 | TRBD1 | TRBV19 | CASSRDSNYNEQFF | TGTGCCAGCTCCCGGGACAGTAACTACAATGAGCAGTTCTTC
. | TRBJ2-7 | TRBD1 | TRBV27 | CASSLTGPYEQYF | TGTGCCAGCAGTTTGACAGGGCCCTACGAGCAGTACTTC
few | TRBJ1-1 | . | TRBV9 | CATEPIYGPEAFF | TGTGCCACGGAGCCGATCTACGGACCTGAAGCTTTCTTT
. | TRBJ1-1 | TRBD1 | TRBV27 | CASSLTGGVAEAFF | TGTGCCAGCAGCCTGACAGGGGGCGTCGCGGAAGCTTTCTTT
. | TRBJ2-7 | . | TRBV30 | CAWSVLGRSYEQYF | TGTGCCTGGAGTGTACTGGGGAGATCCTACGAGCAGTACTTC
. | TRBJ1-6 | TRBD1 | TRBV7-9 | CASSSTTGVSNSPLHF | TGTGCCAGCAGCTCTACGACAGGGGTATCGAATTCACCCCTCCACTTT
. | TRBJ2-5 | . | TRBV6-5 | CASSSWMEGETQYF | TGTGCCAGCAGTAGCTGGATGGAGGGGGAGACCCAGTACTTC
. | TRBJ1-5 | . | TRBV7-9 | CASSLGASVGNQPQHF | TGTGCCAGCAGCTTAGGGGCCTCCGTTGGGAATCAGCCCCAGCATTTT
. | TRBJ2-3 | . | TRBV9 | CASSVDGNSQSDTQYF | TGTGCCAGCAGCGTAGATGGCAATAGTCAATCAGATACGCAGTATTTT
. | TRBJ2-7 | . | TRBV6-1 | CASSEAPSTGPSSPYEQYF | TGTGCCAGCAGTGAAGCGCCCTCTACAGGGCCTTCTTCCCCCTACGAGCAGTACTTC
. | TRBJ2-7 | TRBD1 | TRBV9 | CASSEPGTGDNEQYF | TGTGCCAGCAGCGAACCCGGGACAGGGGACAACGAGCAGTACTTC
. | TRBJ2-7 | . | TRBV5-6 | CASGAQGSYEQYF | TGTGCCAGCGGGGCGCAGGGCTCCTACGAGCAGTACTTC
. | TRBJ2-7 | TRBD2 | TRBV10-2 | CASIVSGDSYEQYF | TGCGCCAGCATTGTTAGCGGGGACTCCTACGAGCAGTACTTC
. | TRBJ2-3 | TRBD2 | TRBV7-6 | CASSLSGGTDTQYF | TGTGCCAGCAGCTTAAGCGGGGGTACAGATACGCAGTATTTT
. | TRBJ1-2 | . | TRBV6-5 | CASNTGGGEGYTF | TGTGCCAGCAACACGGGAGGAGGGGAGGGCTACACCTTC
few | TRBJ1-6 | . | TRBV27 | CASRIAGDPALHF | TGTGCCAGCAGGATTGCAGGGGATCCGGCCCTCCACTTT
once | TRBJ1-5 | . | TRBV5-5 | CASSWGAGHQPQHF | TGTGCCAGCAGCTGGGGGGCAGGGCATCAGCCCCAGCATTTT
. | TRBJ2-7 | TRBD2 | TRBV29-1 | CSALAGESYEQYF | TGCAGCGCCCTAGCGGGAGAAAGCTACGAGCAGTACTTC
. | TRBJ2-2 | . | TRBV5-6 | CASSPWGGGTGELFF | TGTGCCAGCAGCCCCTGGGGGGGCGGCACCGGGGAGCTGTTTTTT
. | TRBJ2-1 | TRBD2 | TRBV11-2 | CASSPSWLAGGPGQEQFF | TGTGCCAGCAGCCCAAGTTGGCTAGCGGGAGGGCCGGGCCAAGAGCAGTTCTTC
. | TRBJ2-5 | . | TRBV13 | CASSSQGETQYF | TGTGCCAGCAGCTCCCAGGGGGAGACCCAGTACTTC
. | TRBJ2-7 | TRBD1 | TRBV9 | CARDRDDEQYF | TGTGCCAGAGACAGGGACGACGAGCAGTACTTC
. | TRBJ1-1 | . | TRBV2 | CASNEFQAFF | TGTGCCAGCAATGAATTTCAAGCTTTCTTT
. | TRBJ1-1 | . | TRBV19 | CASSTSGDSPMNTEAFF | TGTGCCAGTAGTACTTCCGGAGACAGCCCCATGAACACTGAAGCTTTCTTT
. | TRBJ2-1 | TRBD2 | TRBV5-1 | CASSHTNLAGDYNEQFF | TGCGCCAGCAGCCATACCAACCTAGCGGGAGACTACAATGAGCAGTTCTTC
. | TRBJ1-6 | TRBD1 | TRBV7-6 | CASSTQGEYNSPLHF | TGTGCCAGCAGCACCCAGGGGGAATATAATTCACCCCTCCACTTT
. | TRBJ1-4 | . | TRBV7-9 | CASSQGLGSNEKLFF | TGTGCCAGCAGTCAAGGGCTCGGGTCTAATGAAAAACTGTTTTTT
. | TRBJ1-1 | . | TRBV19 | CASSSGVNTEAFF | TGTGCCAGTAGTTCAGGGGTAAACACTGAAGCTTTCTTT
few | TRBJ1-5 | TRBD1 | TRBV2 | CASSPGGYQPQHF | TGTGCCAGCAGTCCAGGGGGCTATCAGCCCCAGCATTTT
. | TRBJ2-5 | . | TRBV6-1 | CASSEAGGAETQYF | TGTGCCAGCAGTGAAGCGGGGGGAGCGGAGACCCAGTACTTC
. | TRBJ2-5 | . | TRBV7-2 | CASSLKRLETQYF | TGTGCCAGCAGCTTAAAACGATTAGAGACCCAGTACTTC
once | TRBJ2-5 | TRBD1 | TRBV6-5 | CASSPPGQGGETQYF | TGTGCCAGCAGTCCGCCCGGACAGGGCGGAGAGACCCAGTACTTC
. | TRBJ2-7 | . | TRBV27 | CASSLGRPSSYEQYF | TGTGCCAGCAGTTTAGGGCGTCCGAGCTCCTACGAGCAGTACTTC
. | TRBJ2-7 | . | TRBV6-1 | CASSPRGPYEQYF | TGTGCCAGCAGTCCGCGGGGTCCCTACGAGCAGTACTTC
. | TRBJ2-7 | . | TRBV5-1 | CASSVQGTAYEQYF | TGCGCCAGCAGCGTCCAGGGAACTGCCTACGAGCAGTACTTC
. | TRBJ1-1 | TRBD1 | TRBV9 | CASSVVGQGDTEAFF | TGTGCCAGCAGCGTAGTCGGCCAGGGGGACACTGAAGCTTTCTTT
. | TRBJ2-1 | TRBD1 | TRBV6-1 | CASTHRGSYNEQFF | TGTGCCAGCACCCACAGGGGCTCCTACAATGAGCAGTTCTTC